The 12 T cell receptor beta chains below all came from one sample that was sequenced in a study of blood T cell repertoires in COVID-19. This table comes from immunoSEQ multiplex PCR, and its TCRdb copy is limited to in-frame clones, with some not included. Counted here are about 300,000 clones, around 89% occurring once; the ten biggest clones make up over 5.5%. The sequencing input was peripheral blood. Receptor source: a woman in her forties or fifties with COVID-19, enrolled during active disease.

The CDR3: CASGQPGTSGIQYF. CDR3 bases: TGTGCCAGCGGACAGCCCGGGACTAGCGGGATTCAGTACTTC. This chain links TRBV2 with TRBJ2-4; 12 bases map to TRBD2. Losses at the gene ends were 8 bases for V and 10 bases for J; bases not matched to a gene: 9. The CDR3 contains 14 residues. Germline CDR1 SNHLY, CDR2 FYNNEI.

V usage is TRBV6-2 or TRBV6-3 and J usage is TRBJ2-7; 9 nucleotides agree with TRBD1. Per germline, CDR1 MNHEY and CDR2 SVGEGT. The CDR3 runs 16 residues. V lost 3 bases to trimming and J lost 1 base; unmatched junction nucleotides: 7. For the CDR3, the DNA is TGTGCCAGCAGTTATCCCTGGACAGGGGTTTCCTACGAGCAGTACTTC. Its protein is CASSYPWTGVSYEQYF.

The chain joins TRBV3-1 (or the pseudogene TRBV3-2) to TRBJ1-3; 7 bases agree with TRBD1. V lost 3 bases and J lost 2; bases outside the gene matches: 7. Germline V gene lookup returns CDR1 LGHDT and CDR2 YNNKEL (reference sequence). The CDR3 sequence is 16 residues long. The CDR3 protein is CASSQGGDRAGNTIYF. The CDR3 nucleotides read TGTGCCAGCAGCCAGGGGGGTGACAGGGCTGGAAACACCATATATTTT.

J is TRBJ2-3 and V is TRBV7-2; 7 bases are a match to TRBD2. The CDR3 runs to 16 residues. Trimming took 5 bases from V and 2 from J; bases not matched to a gene: 10. Germline V gene lookup returns CDR1 SGHTA and CDR2 FQGNSA. Here the CDR3 reads CASSPLTSANTDTQYF. DNA for the CDR3: TGTGCCAGCAGCCCCCTAACTAGCGCCAACACAGATACGCAGTATTTT.

The V and J genes are TRBV5-1 and TRBJ2-7; D might be TRBD1 (5 bases). The CDR3 runs 14 residues. From germline, CDR1 is SGHRS and CDR2 YFSETQ. V shed 4 bases and J shed 2 bases, with 13 bases lying between them. The CDR3 nucleotides are TGCGCCAGCAGCCCCCCGGGCAGGGCCTACGAGCAGTACTTC. Protein product: CASSPPGRAYEQYF.

This sequence joins TRBV24-1 and TRBJ2-3, with 11 bases that match TRBD2. After removal of 9 bases from V and 5 bases from J, the junction contained 9 bases not matched to a gene. CDR1 KGHDR and CDR2 SFDVKD come from the germline V gene. This CDR3 has 15 amino acids. CDR3 in amino acids: CATQNSGRAVDTQYF. The CDR3 DNA is TGTGCCACCCAGAATAGCGGGAGGGCCGTAGATACGCAGTATTTT.

The rearrangement joins TRBV19 to TRBJ2-7; 10 bases map to TRBD2. Germline values: CDR1 LNHDA, CDR2 SQIVND (reference sequence). Trimming took 3 bases from V and 3 from J; bases not matched to a gene: 2. The CDR3 contains 14 residues. CDR3 nucleotide sequence: TGTGCCAGTAGTATGGCTAGCGGGAGCTACGAGCAGTACTTC. This sequence encodes CASSMASGSYEQYF. Combining the CDR3 with reference TRBV19 and TRBJ2-7 gives the whole variable domain DGGITQSPKYLFRKEGQNVTLSCEQNLNHDAMYWYRQDPGQGLRLIYYSQIVNDFQKGDIAEGYSVSREKKESFPLTVTSAQKNPTAFYLCASSMASGSYEQYFGPGTRLTVT.

V and J are TRBV6-5 and TRBJ1-3, with D possibly being TRBD1 (6 bases). Germline V gene data show CDR1 as MNHEY and CDR2 as SVGAGI. V lost 2 bases and J 9 bases, leaving 11 bases between the germline ends. The CDR3 consists of 13 residues. The CDR3 spells CASSYGGGGTIYF. CDR3 in DNA: TGTGCCAGCAGTTACGGCGGGGGCGGCACCATATATTTT.

The chain joins TRBV18 to TRBJ1-6; no reliable D call. Germline loops: CDR1 KGHSH, CDR2 LQKENI. The CDR3 totals 14 residues. The V end was cut by 2 bases, the J end by 6 bases, with 8 bases between. The CDR3 DNA reads as TGTGCCAGCTCACCATTTGGCAGTAATTCACCCCTCCACTTT. This codes for CASSPFGSNSPLHF.

This rearrangement joins TRBV7-9 to TRBJ2-3, with 11 bases lining up with TRBD2. V shed 5 bases, J shed 1 base, and the junction held 2 bases outside the gene matches. The CDR3 has 15 amino acids. Germline V lookup: CDR1 SEHNR, CDR2 FQNEAQ (reference sequence). CDR3 nucleotides: TGTGCCAGCAGCATACTAGCGGGAGGCACAGATACGCAGTATTTT. It specifies CASSILAGGTDTQYF. Using reference TRBV7-9 and TRBJ2-3 for the parts outside the CDR3, the full variable domain is DTGVSQNPRHKITKRGQNVTFRCDPISEHNRLYWYRQTLGQGPEFLTYFQNEAQLEKSRLLSDRFSAERPKGSFSTLEIQRTEQGDSAMYLCASSILAGGTDTQYFGPGTRLTVL.

This clone turned up a few times. CDR3 in DNA: TGTGCTAGTGGTTTGGTATGGACAGACAACTCTGGGGCCAACGTCCTGACTTTC. Its protein product is CASGLVWTDNSGANVLTF. This rearrangement joins TRBV12-5 to TRBJ2-6, with D possibly being TRBD1 (6 bases). The CDR3 is made up of 18 amino acids. The ends were cut back, 0 bases at V and 0 bases at J, with 12 bases in the middle. The V gene's germline CDR1 is LGHNT and CDR2 FRNRAP.

This chain uses TRBV10-1 with TRBJ2-1; a possible D gene is TRBD2 (5 bases). The germline CDR1 and CDR2 sequences are WNHNN and SYGVQD (reference sequence). The CDR3 extends over 13 amino acids. The V and J ends lost 3 bases and 5 bases respectively, with 8 bases between them. The DNA for the CDR3 is TGCGCCAGCAGTGATTGGAGGAACAATGAGCAGTTCTTC. Translated: CASSDWRNNEQFF.